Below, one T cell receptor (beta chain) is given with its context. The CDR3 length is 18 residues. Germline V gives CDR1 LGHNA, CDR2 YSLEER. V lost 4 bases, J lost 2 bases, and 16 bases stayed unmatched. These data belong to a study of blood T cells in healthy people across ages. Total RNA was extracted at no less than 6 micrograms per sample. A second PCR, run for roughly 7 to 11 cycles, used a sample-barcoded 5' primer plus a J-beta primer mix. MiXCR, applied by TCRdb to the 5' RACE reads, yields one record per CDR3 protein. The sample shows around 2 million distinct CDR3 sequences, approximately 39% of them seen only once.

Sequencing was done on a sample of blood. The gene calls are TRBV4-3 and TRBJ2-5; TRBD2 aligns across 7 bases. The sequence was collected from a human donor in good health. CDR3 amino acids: CASSRLTPTSRGQETQYF. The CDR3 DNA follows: TGCGCCAGCAGCCGTCTGACGCCGACTAGCAGAGGACAAGAGACCCAGTACTTC.